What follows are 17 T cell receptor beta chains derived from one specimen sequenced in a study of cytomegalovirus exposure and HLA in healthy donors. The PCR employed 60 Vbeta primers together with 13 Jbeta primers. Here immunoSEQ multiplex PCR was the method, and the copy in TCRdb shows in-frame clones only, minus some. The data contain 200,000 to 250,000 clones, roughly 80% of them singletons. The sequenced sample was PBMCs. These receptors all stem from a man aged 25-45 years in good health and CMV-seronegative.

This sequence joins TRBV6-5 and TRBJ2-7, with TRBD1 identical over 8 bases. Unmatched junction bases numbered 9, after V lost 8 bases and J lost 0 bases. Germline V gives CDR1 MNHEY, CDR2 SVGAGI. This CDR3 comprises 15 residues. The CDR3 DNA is TGTGCCAGCGGGGACAGGTCGACGGGCTCCTACGAGCAGTACTTC. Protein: CASGDRSTGSYEQYF.

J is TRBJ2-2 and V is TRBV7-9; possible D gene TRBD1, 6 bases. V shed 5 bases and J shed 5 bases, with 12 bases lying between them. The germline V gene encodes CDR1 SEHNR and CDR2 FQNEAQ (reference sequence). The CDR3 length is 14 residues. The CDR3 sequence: CASSLTGLTGELFF. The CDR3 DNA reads TGTGCCAGCAGCCTAACAGGGTTGACCGGGGAGCTGTTTTTT. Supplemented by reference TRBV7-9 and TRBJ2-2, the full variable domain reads DTGVSQNPRHKITKRGQNVTFRCDPISEHNRLYWYRQTLGQGPEFLTYFQNEAQLEKSRLLSDRFSAERPKGSFSTLEIQRTEQGDSAMYLCASSLTGLTGELFFGEGSRLTVL.

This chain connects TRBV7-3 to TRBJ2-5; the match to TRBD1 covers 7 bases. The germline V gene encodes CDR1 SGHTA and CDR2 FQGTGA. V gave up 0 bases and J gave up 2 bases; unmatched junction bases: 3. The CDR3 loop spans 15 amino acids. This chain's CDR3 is CASSLTSGQQETQYF. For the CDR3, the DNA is TGTGCCAGCAGCTTAACGTCGGGACAGCAAGAGACCCAGTACTTC.

Here the CDR3 reads CASSAAGQGYNEQFF. The CDR3 DNA reads TGTGCCAGCAGCGCCGCGGGACAGGGATACAATGAGCAGTTCTTC. The chain combines TRBV9 with TRBJ2-1, with 9 bases that match TRBD1. The V gene's germline CDR1 is SGDLS and CDR2 YYNGEE. The CDR3 extends over 15 amino acids. The trim removed 3 bases at V and 4 bases at J, leaving 5 bases unmatched.

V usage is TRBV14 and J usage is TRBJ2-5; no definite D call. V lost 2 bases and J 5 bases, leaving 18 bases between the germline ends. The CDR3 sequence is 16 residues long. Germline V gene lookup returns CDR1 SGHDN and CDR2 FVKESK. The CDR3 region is CASSQNGGVDWETQYF. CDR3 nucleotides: TGTGCCAGCAGCCAAAATGGCGGCGTAGATTGGGAGACCCAGTACTTC.

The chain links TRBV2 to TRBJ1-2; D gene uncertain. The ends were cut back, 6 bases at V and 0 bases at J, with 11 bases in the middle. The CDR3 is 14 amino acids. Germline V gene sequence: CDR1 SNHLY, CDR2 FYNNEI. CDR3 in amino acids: CASSENTPNYGYTF. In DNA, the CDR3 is TGTGCCAGCAGCGAGAATACCCCTAACTATGGCTACACCTTC.

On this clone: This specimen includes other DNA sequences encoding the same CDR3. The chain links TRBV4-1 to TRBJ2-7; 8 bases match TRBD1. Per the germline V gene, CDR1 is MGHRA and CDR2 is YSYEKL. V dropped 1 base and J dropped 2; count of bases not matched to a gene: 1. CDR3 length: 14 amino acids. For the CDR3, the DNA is TGCGCCAGCAGCCAAGTACAGGGGGCCTACGAGCAGTACTTC. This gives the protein CASSQVQGAYEQYF.

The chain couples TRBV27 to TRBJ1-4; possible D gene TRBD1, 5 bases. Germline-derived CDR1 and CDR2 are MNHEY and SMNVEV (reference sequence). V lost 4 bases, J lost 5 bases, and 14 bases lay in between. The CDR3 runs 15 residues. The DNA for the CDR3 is TGTGCCAGCAGTTCCTCGGGGGGACCGAATGAAAAACTGTTTTTT. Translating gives CASSSSGGPNEKLFF.

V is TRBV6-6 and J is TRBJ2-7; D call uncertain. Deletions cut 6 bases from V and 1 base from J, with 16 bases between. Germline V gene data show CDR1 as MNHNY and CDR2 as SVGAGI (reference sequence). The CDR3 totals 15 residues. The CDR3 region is CASRGIAVRSYEQYF. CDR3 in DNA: TGTGCCAGCAGAGGTATAGCAGTGAGATCCTACGAGCAGTACTTC.

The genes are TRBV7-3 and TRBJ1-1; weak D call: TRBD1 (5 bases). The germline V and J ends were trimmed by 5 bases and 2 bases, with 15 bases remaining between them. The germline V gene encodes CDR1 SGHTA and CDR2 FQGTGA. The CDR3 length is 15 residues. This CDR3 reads CASSTDTTVNTEAFF. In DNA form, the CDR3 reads TGTGCCAGCAGCACAGACACGACAGTAAACACTGAAGCTTTCTTT.

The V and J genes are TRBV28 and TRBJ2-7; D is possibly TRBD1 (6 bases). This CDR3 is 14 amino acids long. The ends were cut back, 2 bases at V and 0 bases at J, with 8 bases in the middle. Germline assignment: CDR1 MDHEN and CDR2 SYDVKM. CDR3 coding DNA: TGTGCCAGCAGTTTACAGGGGAGCTCCTACGAGCAGTACTTC. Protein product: CASSLQGSSYEQYF.

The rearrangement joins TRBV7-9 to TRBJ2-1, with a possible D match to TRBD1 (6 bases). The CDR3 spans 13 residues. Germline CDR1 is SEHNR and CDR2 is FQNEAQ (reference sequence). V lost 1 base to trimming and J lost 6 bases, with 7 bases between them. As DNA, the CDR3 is TGTGCCAGCAGCTTAGTAGGGGGCAATGAGCAGTTCTTC. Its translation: CASSLVGGNEQFF.

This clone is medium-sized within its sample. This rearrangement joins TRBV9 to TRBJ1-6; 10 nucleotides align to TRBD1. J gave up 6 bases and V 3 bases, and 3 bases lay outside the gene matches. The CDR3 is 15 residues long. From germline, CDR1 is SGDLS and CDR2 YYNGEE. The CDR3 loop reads CASSGQGAANSPLHF. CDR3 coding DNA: TGTGCCAGCAGCGGACAGGGGGCGGCTAATTCACCCCTCCACTTT.

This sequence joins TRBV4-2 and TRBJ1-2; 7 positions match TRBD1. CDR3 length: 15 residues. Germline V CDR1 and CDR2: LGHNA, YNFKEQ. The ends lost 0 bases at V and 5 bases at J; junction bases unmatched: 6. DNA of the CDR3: TGTGCCAGCAGCCAAGAAACAGGGGCCTTATATGGCTACACCTTC. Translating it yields CASSQETGALYGYTF.

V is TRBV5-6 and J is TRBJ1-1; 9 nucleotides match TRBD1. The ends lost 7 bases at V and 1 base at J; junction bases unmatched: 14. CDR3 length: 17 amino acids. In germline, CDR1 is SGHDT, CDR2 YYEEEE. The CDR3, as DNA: TGTGCCAGCTCTACGTACGGCAGGGGACAGGGGAACACTGAAGCTTTCTTT. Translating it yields CASSTYGRGQGNTEAFF.

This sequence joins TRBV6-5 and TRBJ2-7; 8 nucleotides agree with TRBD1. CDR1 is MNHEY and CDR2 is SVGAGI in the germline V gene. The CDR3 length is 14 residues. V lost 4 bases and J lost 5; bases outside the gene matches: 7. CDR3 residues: CASSWVGQEDEQYF. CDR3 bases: TGTGCCAGCAGTTGGGTGGGACAGGAGGACGAGCAGTACTTC.

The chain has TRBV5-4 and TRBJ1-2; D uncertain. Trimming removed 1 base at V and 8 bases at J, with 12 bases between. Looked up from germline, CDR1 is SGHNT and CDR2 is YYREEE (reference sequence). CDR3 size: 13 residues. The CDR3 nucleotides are TGTGCCAGCAGCTTGATGGGAGGTTGGGGCTACACCTTC. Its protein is CASSLMGGWGYTF.